This record looks at one T cell receptor (beta chain) sequence and its context. Its antigen is as yet unknown. Expressed TCRB transcripts were sequenced because the entire RNA isolate underwent reverse transcription. Using immunoSEQ multiplex PCR, the repertoire was profiled, and TCRdb retains in-frame clones only, with some absent. The sample carries more than 150,000 clones, approximately 9.1% recorded once. This specimen belongs to a study of beta chain features in type 1 diabetes. Study-level information: Patients and healthy donors were similar in age, gender and cell yields.

Study-wide results and limits: Reduced insertions and increased deletions marked VDJ junctions in type 1 diabetes patients. For patients, the naive, central memory and Treg TCRB repertoires appeared more alike than for healthy donors.

Over 95% purity was reached by all sorted populations. Trimming took 2 bases from V and 4 from J; bases not matched to a gene: 10. CDR1 SGHDT and CDR2 YYEEEE come from the germline V gene. The CDR3 has 17 amino acids. The specimen was central memory CD4+ T cells from blood. The J gene is TRBJ2-5, the V gene TRBV5-6, with 11 bases matching TRBD2. The clonotype originates from a woman in her late teens or twenties in good health. CDR3 sequence (DNA): TGTGCCAGCAGCTTTTCTGGTACTAGCGGGAGTGGAGAGACCCAGTACTTC. This encodes CASSFSGTSGSGETQYF.